A selection of T cell receptor beta chains follows, all from one sample in a study of OX40 agonist ivuxolimab in advanced cancers. Libraries were prepared by immunoSEQ multiplex PCR; TCRdb keeps only in-frame clonotypes and omits some of them. Altogether fewer than 85,000 clones are present, approximately 90% being singletons, with the ten largest covering 0.53%. The sequenced sample was CD4+ or CD8+ T cells sorted from blood, obtained in a trial of the OX40 agonist ivuxolimab. These receptor sequences come from an adult with an advanced solid tumor such as melanoma, head and neck, liver or kidney cancer. The CDR3 runs from the conserved cysteine through the conserved F or W. Fields, in order: J gene, clone size, V gene, D gene, CDR3 length, CDR3 DNA, CDR3 protein. A D gene is named only where the DNA matches it firmly. Clone size appears in some rows only: once, few, many, or a class for an expanded clone.

TRBJ2-1 NA TRBV9 TRBD2 15 TGTGCCAGCAGCGTAGCGGGAGGCCGAGACAATGAGCAGTTCTTC CASSVAGGRDNEQFF
TRBJ2-7 NA TRBV10-3 NA 14 TGTGCCATCAGTGAGTCAGGATCGGGGGAAGAGCAGTACTTC CAISESGSGEEQYF
TRBJ1-4 NA TRBV19 TRBD1 15 TGTGCCAGTAGTTCACCCGGGACAGGAAATGAAAAACTGTTTTTT CASSSPGTGNEKLFF
TRBJ1-2 NA TRBV6-5 NA 13 TGTGCCAGCAGTCTGACAGGCAGTCTAGGCTACACCTTC CASSLTGSLGYTF
TRBJ2-1 NA TRBV29-1 TRBD1 13 TGCAGCGTTGGTCAGACAGGGGCCCCCGAGCAGTTCTTC CSVGQTGAPEQFF
TRBJ2-7 NA TRBV29-1 NA 12 TGCAGCGTTTCGGGGATAGAGTACGAGCAGTACTTC CSVSGIEYEQYF
TRBJ1-5 NA TRBV30 NA 13 TGTGCCTGGGGCCTAGGAATCAATCAGCCCCAGCATTTT CAWGLGINQPQHF
TRBJ1-3 NA TRBV6-6 NA 12 TGTGCCAGCAGTCGGGGTGGAAACACCATATATTTT CASSRGGNTIYF
TRBJ1-2 NA TRBV10-3 NA 15 TGTGCCATCAGCTCTGCAGGGCGAACTAACTATGGCTACACCTTC CAISSAGRTNYGYTF
TRBJ2-7 NA TRBV19 TRBD1 15 TGTGCCAGTAGTGCCGACAGGGGGAGCTCCTACGAGCAGTACTTC CASSADRGSSYEQYF
TRBJ2-1 NA TRBV11-3 TRBD2 19 TGTGCCAGCAGCTTAGAGACAATACTAGCGGGAAGCTCCTACAATGAGCAGTTCTTC CASSLETILAGSSYNEQFF
TRBJ2-7 NA TRBV30 NA 14 TGTGCCTGGAGTGCGCGAGGGGGGCAGCACGAGCAGTACTTC CAWSARGGQHEQYF
TRBJ1-2 NA TRBV19 NA 13 TGTGCCAGTAGCTCCCGGGTTAACTATGGCTACACCTTC CASSSRVNYGYTF
TRBJ1-3 NA TRBV6-5 NA 15 TGTGCCAGCAGTCGCCAGGAGGGTTCCAAGAACACCATATATTTT CASSRQEGSKNTIYF
TRBJ2-3 once TRBV6-5 TRBD2 15 TGTGCCAGCAGTTACTCTGGGAGGGGCACAGATACGCAGTATTTT CASSYSGRGTDTQYF
TRBJ2-3 NA TRBV11-3 TRBD1 17 TGTGCCAGCAGCTTATTCCGTCGGGACAGGAGGACAGATACGCAGTATTTT CASSLFRRDRRTDTQYF
TRBJ1-1 NA TRBV7-9 NA 13 TGTGCCAGCAGCCCCAGAGAAGACACTGAAGCTTTCTTT CASSPREDTEAFF